These T cell receptor beta chains were read from a single sample in a study of cytomegalovirus exposure and HLA in healthy donors. The method was immunoSEQ multiplex PCR; TCRdb's version includes in-frame clones alone and lacks a portion of them. The sample contains around 150,000 clones, approximately 78% of which appear only once. Sequencing was carried out using PBMCs. These receptors all stem from a woman between 45 and 60 years old in good health and CMV-seropositive. CDR3s include the opening cysteine and the closing phenylalanine or tryptophan. The D gene is left open where the match is weak. A row's size may be missing; if present it is once, few, many or a size class.

size,D,V,J,DNA,CDR3
.,.,TRBV6-5,TRBJ1-5,TGTGCCAGCAGTTACTCTCCGGAGGTAAATCAGCCCCAGCATTTT,CASSYSPEVNQPQHF
.,.,TRBV6-5,TRBJ1-5,TGTGCCAGCAGTTACTCGAGGGGGACCATCCAGCCCCAGCATTTT,CASSYSRGTIQPQHF
few,TRBD1,TRBV7-8,TRBJ2-7,TGTGCCAGCAGCTTACAAACCGGGACAGGGAACGAGCAGTACTTC,CASSLQTGTGNEQYF
few,.,TRBV27,TRBJ2-3,TGTGCCAGCAGTTCCGTCCGGGGGATTAGCACAGATACGCAGTATTTT,CASSSVRGISTDTQYF
.,.,TRBV7-9,TRBJ1-1,TGTGCCAGCAGCTTAGCATCTGGGTGGGCAGGGGACAACACTGAAGCTTTCTTT,CASSLASGWAGDNTEAFF
once,TRBD1,TRBV7-2,TRBJ2-2,TGTGCCAGCAGCCGGACAGGGTACGCCGGGGAGCTGTTTTTT,CASSRTGYAGELFF
.,.,TRBV6-1,TRBJ1-6,TGTGCCAGCAGTGACAGGGATAATTCACCCCTCCACTTT,CASSDRDNSPLHF
.,.,TRBV6-1,TRBJ2-7,TGTGCCAGCAGCCGGGAAACTTTTTACGAGCAGTACTTC,CASSRETFYEQYF
.,TRBD1,TRBV5-4,TRBJ1-2,TGTGCCAGCAGCATAGACAGGGGGAACTATGGCTACACCTTC,CASSIDRGNYGYTF
.,TRBD2,TRBV19,TRBJ2-1,TGTGCCAGTAGTCAATCTAGCGGGGGTTGTTTCTTC,CASSQSSGGCFF
.,.,TRBV9,TRBJ1-3,TGTGCCAGCAGCGTACGGGGTCCCGGAAACACCATATATTTT,CASSVRGPGNTIYF
.,.,TRBV7-2,TRBJ2-4,TGTGCCAGCAGCTCGAACACTGGGACTGAAAACATTCAGTACTTC,CASSSNTGTENIQYF
.,TRBD1,TRBV19,TRBJ2-7,TGTGCCAGTAGTAAACAGGGGAAGGGGTACGAGCAGTACTTC,CASSKQGKGYEQYF
.,TRBD1,TRBV10-3,TRBJ2-7,TGTGCCATCAGTGGGGGACAGGGATGGGGGCAGTACTTC,CAISGGQGWGQYF
.,.,TRBV7-9,TRBJ2-2,TGTGCCAGCAGCTTAGGGGACTCCAACACCGGGGAGCTGTTTTTT,CASSLGDSNTGELFF
.,.,TRBV10-1,TRBJ1-5,TGCGCCGGCCCCTCCGAAAGGGGTTGGGGTCAGCCCCAGCATTTT,CAGPSERGWGQPQHF
.,.,TRBV7-2,TRBJ1-1,TGTGCCAGCAGCTCCCTGATCCGAGCTGAAGCTTTCTTT,CASSSLIRAEAFF
.,TRBD2,TRBV29-1,TRBJ2-3,TGCAGCGTTGATGGCGGGAGCTACACAGATACGCAGTATTTT,CSVDGGSYTDTQYF
.,.,TRBV30,TRBJ2-7,TGTGCCTGGACCTCCCCCGCATTTGGGCGGAGGGCCTACGAGCAGTACTTC,CAWTSPAFGRRAYEQYF
.,.,TRBV11-2,TRBJ2-5,TGTGCCAGCAGCTCTAGTCGGAGGCAAGAGACCCAGTACTTC,CASSSSRRQETQYF
.,TRBD1,TRBV13,TRBJ2-7,TGTGCCAGCAGCTCCTACCTCGACAGGGTAGGCGAGCAGTACTTC,CASSSYLDRVGEQYF
.,.,TRBV4-3,TRBJ1-6,TGCGCCAGCAGCCAAGGGGGCGGGGGTTCACCCCTCCACTTT,CASSQGGGGSPLHF
.,TRBD1,TRBV28,TRBJ2-5,TGTGCCAGTAACCGGGACAGCCAAGAGACCCAGTACTTC,CASNRDSQETQYF
.,.,TRBV5-1,TRBJ2-1,TGCGCCAGCAGCTTGGTACAGCACAATGAGCAGTTCTTC,CASSLVQHNEQFF
.,.,TRBV6-4,TRBJ1-5,TGTGCCAGCAGTGACTCGAACAAGACAAGCAATCAGCCCCAGCATTTT,CASSDSNKTSNQPQHF
.,TRBD1,TRBV5-1,TRBJ1-4,TGCGCCAGCAGTATAACCGGGACAGGGGATGAAAAACTGTTTTTT,CASSITGTGDEKLFF
.,.,TRBV2,TRBJ1-6,TGTGCCAGCAGTCGGACAGATTCACCCCTCCACTTT,CASSRTDSPLHF